A selection of T cell receptor beta chains follows, all from one sample in a study of Graves' ophthalmopathy and Graves' hyperthyroidism. From the multiplex PCR reads, TCRdb called clonotypes with MiXCR, one entry per CDR3 protein. The sample comprises around 1,000,000 distinct CDR3 sequences, about 40% of which are singletons, and approximately 12% rests with the top ten. The sample taken for sequencing was peripheral blood or thyroid tissue (not recorded which). Source of these receptors: an adult man with Graves' hyperthyroidism. Both conserved end residues are part of each CDR3. D genes are given only for firm matches. Clone size is given for some rows only: seen once, a few or many times, or a class if the clone is expanded.

d_call,cdr3_length,v_call,clone_size,j_call,cdr3_nt,cdr3_aa
NA,13,TRBV7-2,NA,TRBJ1-1,TGTGCCAGCAGCCCGGGGACACTCGCTGAAGCTTTCTTT,CASSPGTLAEAFF
NA,12,TRBV20-1,many,TRBJ2-7,TGCAGTGCTAACCGGGATCACTACGAGCAGTACTTC,CSANRDHYEQYF
NA,16,TRBV9,few,TRBJ2-6,TGTGCCAGCAGCGTAGCTACGAGATCTGGGGCCAACGTCCTGACTTTC,CASSVATRSGANVLTF
NA,13,TRBV20-1,many,TRBJ2-7,TGCAGTGCTAGAAAACAGGGTGCGTACGAGCAGTACTTC,CSARKQGAYEQYF
NA,14,TRBV12-3/TRBV12-4,few,TRBJ1-1,TGTGCCAGCATTGACCGGACAGTTATTGCTGAAGCTTTCTTT,CASIDRTVIAEAFF
TRBD1,15,TRBV19,NA,TRBJ1-1,TGTGCCAGTAGCCCCCTCGCAGGGGGCACGGGTGAAGCTTTCTTT,CASSPLAGGTGEAFF
NA,13,TRBV7-9,NA,TRBJ2-2,TGTGCCAGCAGCCCCCCCCCCCCCGGGGAGCTGTTTTTT,CASSPPPPGELFF
TRBD1,16,TRBV11-2,NA,TRBJ1-5,TGTGCCAGCAGCTTATCGGGACAGGGTGTCAATCAGCCCCAGCATTTT,CASSLSGQGVNQPQHF
TRBD1,14,TRBV5-1,few,TRBJ2-5,TGCGCCAGCACCCTGACAGGGGCCCAAGAGACCCAGTACTTC,CASTLTGAQETQYF
TRBD1,14,TRBV4-1,NA,TRBJ1-1,TGCGCCAGCAGCCAAGACCAAGACAGGGGAGAAGCTTTCTTT,CASSQDQDRGEAFF
TRBD1,13,TRBV12-3/TRBV12-4,NA,TRBJ2-7,TGTGCTGTACGAAGACAGGGGCTGTACGAGCAGTACTTC,CAVRRQGLYEQYF
NA,13,TRBV24-1,few,TRBJ1-5,TGTGCCACCAGTGACAGCCTTAATCAGCCCCAGCATTTT,CATSDSLNQPQHF
NA,14,TRBV9,many,TRBJ1-1,TGTGCCAGCAGCGTAGGTGGGAGGAACACTGAAGCTTTCTTT,CASSVGGRNTEAFF
TRBD1,16,TRBV7-2,NA,TRBJ2-7,TGTGCCAGCAGCTTGTGGGGACAGGGGGCTTCCTACGAGCAGTACTTC,CASSLWGQGASYEQYF
NA,12,TRBV5-4,NA,TRBJ1-4,TGTGCCAGCAGCTTCCGATCTGAAAAACTGTTTTTT,CASSFRSEKLFF
NA,15,TRBV7-6,few,TRBJ2-3,TGTGCCAGCAGCTTAGGGTCCGCTTCCTCAGATACGCAGTATTTT,CASSLGSASSDTQYF
TRBD1,14,TRBV9,many,TRBJ2-5,TGTGCCAGCAGCGTGGACAGGGGGCATGAGACCCAGTACTTC,CASSVDRGHETQYF
TRBD1,16,TRBV30,NA,TRBJ2-6,TGTGCCGGTAACAGGGGCATAAGCTCTGGGGCCAACGTCCTGACTTTC,CAGNRGISSGANVLTF
NA,14,TRBV14,many,TRBJ1-5,TGTGCCAGCAGCCAAAAGGTTGGACAGCCGACACTTCATTTT,CASSQKVGQPTLHF
NA,13,TRBV6-6,NA,TRBJ1-3,TGTGCCAGCCCAGTCAGCTCTGGAAACACCATATATTTT,CASPVSSGNTIYF
NA,14,TRBV10-3,NA,TRBJ1-6,TGTGCCATCAGTGAGTTCGAGGGGAATTCACCCCTCCACTTT,CAISEFEGNSPLHF
NA,14,TRBV29-1,many,TRBJ2-7,TGCAGCGTTGAAGGGTACGGGAGCTCCTACGAGCAGTACTTC,CSVEGYGSSYEQYF
TRBD2,15,TRBV7-3,many,TRBJ2-5,TGTGCCAGCAGCCGGGGGGGACAAATCCAAGAGACCCAGTACTTC,CASSRGGQIQETQYF
NA,15,TRBV27,many,TRBJ1-1,TGTGCCAGCAGCCGCTTCGGGCAACGGAGCACTGAAGCTTTCTTT,CASSRFGQRSTEAFF
NA,16,TRBV11-1,few,TRBJ2-7,TGTGCCAGCAGTTTTACCCCAGTTCCACCTTTCTACGAGCAGTACTTC,CASSFTPVPPFYEQYF
TRBD1,14,TRBV4-1,NA,TRBJ2-7,TGCGCCAGCAGCCAGACCGGGACAGGTAGCGAGCAGTACTTC,CASSQTGTGSEQYF
TRBD1,15,TRBV7-7,once,TRBJ2-2,TGTGCCAGCAGCACGGGACAGGGGGTCACCGGGGAGCTGTTTTTT,CASSTGQGVTGELFF
NA,18,TRBV7-8,NA,TRBJ1-4,TGTGCCAGCAGCCCGAACCGCCCCAACGGCTTAACTAATGAAAAACTGTTTTTT,CASSPNRPNGLTNEKLFF
NA,15,TRBV13,few,TRBJ2-7,TGTGCCAGCAGCCAAGACCCAGCGGACCCTAGGGAGCAGTACTTC,CASSQDPADPREQYF
NA,15,TRBV7-2,many,TRBJ2-7,TGTGCCAGCACCCCCTCCCCAGGGTACTCCTACGAGCAGTACTTC,CASTPSPGYSYEQYF
NA,16,TRBV29-1,NA,TRBJ2-7,TGCAGCGTTGGAGGATCGGGTCCCCCAGGACACTACGAGCAGTACTTC,CSVGGSGPPGHYEQYF
NA,15,TRBV7-3,many,TRBJ2-7,TGTGCCAGCAGCTCGAACAGTGTAGGGCCCTACGAGCAGTACTTC,CASSSNSVGPYEQYF
NA,13,TRBV7-7,many,TRBJ2-7,TGTGCCAGCAGCCGGGACCCGTTCCACGAGCAGTACTTC,CASSRDPFHEQYF
NA,12,TRBV9,many,TRBJ1-2,TGTGCCAGCAGCGTACTCGGCTATGGCTACACCTTC,CASSVLGYGYTF
NA,15,TRBV7-2,NA,TRBJ1-3,TGTGCCAGCACCGAAACGGGGGCGGGAGGAAACACCATATATTTT,CASTETGAGGNTIYF
TRBD1,13,TRBV11-2,many,TRBJ2-5,TGTGCCAGCAGCTTAGCTGGCAGGGGGTTAACTAATTTC,CASSLAGRGLTNF
TRBD2,14,TRBV9,NA,TRBJ2-7,TGTGCCAGCAGCCACGGACTAGTTCCCTACGAGCAGTACTTC,CASSHGLVPYEQYF
NA,12,TRBV5-4,NA,TRBJ2-7,TGTGCCAGCAGCTTGTGGCAGAACGAGCAGTACTTC,CASSLWQNEQYF
NA,13,TRBV6-1,few,TRBJ2-7,TGTGCCAGCAGTGACCTTGGACACAAGGAGCAGTACTTC,CASSDLGHKEQYF
TRBD1,16,TRBV5-6,NA,TRBJ2-2,TGTGCCAGCAGCTTGACGATAGGGGGCAGCACCGGGGAGCTGTTTTTT,CASSLTIGGSTGELFF
TRBD1,15,TRBV7-2,NA,TRBJ2-5,TGTGCCAGCAGCCGCGAGGGACAGGGAGGGGCGACCCAGTACTTC,CASSREGQGGATQYF
NA,11,TRBV27,many,TRBJ1-1,TGTGCCAGCAGCTCTAGCACTGAAGCTTTCTTT,CASSSSTEAFF
NA,15,TRBV11-2,many,TRBJ2-7,TGTGCCAGCAGCTCTGAGCTGGCCGGCTCCTACGAGCAGTACTTC,CASSSELAGSYEQYF